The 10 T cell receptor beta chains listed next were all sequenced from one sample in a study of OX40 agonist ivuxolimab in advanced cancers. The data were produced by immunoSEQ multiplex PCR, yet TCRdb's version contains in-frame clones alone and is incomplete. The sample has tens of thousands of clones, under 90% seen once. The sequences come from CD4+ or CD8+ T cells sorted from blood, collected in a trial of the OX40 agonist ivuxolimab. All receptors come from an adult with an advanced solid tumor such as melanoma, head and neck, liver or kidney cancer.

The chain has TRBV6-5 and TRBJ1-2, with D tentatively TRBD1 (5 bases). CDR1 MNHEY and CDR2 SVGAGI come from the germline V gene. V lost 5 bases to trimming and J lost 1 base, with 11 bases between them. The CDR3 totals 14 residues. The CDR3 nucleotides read TGTGCCAGCAGTCAGACGACAGATAACTATGGCTACACCTTC. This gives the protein CASSQTTDNYGYTF.

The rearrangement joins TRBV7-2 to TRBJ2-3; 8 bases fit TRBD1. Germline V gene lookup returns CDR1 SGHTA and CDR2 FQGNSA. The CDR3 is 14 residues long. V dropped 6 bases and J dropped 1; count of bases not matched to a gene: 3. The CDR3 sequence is CASSLRGRTDTQYF. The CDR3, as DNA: TGTGCCAGCAGTCTCAGGGGGCGCACAGATACGCAGTATTTT.

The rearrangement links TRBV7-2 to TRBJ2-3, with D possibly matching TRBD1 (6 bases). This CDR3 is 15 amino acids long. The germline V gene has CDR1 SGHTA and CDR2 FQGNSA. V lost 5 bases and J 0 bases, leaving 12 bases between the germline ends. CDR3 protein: CASSPSGVSTDTQYF. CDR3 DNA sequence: TGTGCCAGCAGCCCCTCAGGGGTGAGCACAGATACGCAGTATTTT.

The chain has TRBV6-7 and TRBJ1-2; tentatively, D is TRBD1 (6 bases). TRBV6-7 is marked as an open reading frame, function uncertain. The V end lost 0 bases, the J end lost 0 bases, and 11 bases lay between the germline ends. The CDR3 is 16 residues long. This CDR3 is CASSYSMRGTNYGYTF. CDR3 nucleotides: TGTGCCAGCAGTTACTCGATGAGGGGGACTAACTATGGCTACACCTTC.

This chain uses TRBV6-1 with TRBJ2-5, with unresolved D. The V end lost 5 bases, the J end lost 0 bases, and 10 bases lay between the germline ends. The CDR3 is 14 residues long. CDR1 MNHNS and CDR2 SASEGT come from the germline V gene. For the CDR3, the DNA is TGTGCCAGCAGTCAACAGAACCACCAAGAGACCCAGTACTTC. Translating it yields CASSQQNHQETQYF.

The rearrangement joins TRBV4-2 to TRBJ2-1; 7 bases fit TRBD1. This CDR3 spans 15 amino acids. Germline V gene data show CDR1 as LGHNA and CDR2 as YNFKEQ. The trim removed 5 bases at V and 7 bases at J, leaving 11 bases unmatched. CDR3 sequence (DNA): TGTGCCAGCAGCGAGACAGGGCTTGGTAGTAATGAGCAGTTCTTC. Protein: CASSETGLGSNEQFF.

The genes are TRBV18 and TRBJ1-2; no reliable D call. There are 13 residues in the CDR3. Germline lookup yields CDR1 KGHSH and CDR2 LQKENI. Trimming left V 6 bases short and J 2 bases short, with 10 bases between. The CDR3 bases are TGTGCCAGCTCCCCCCCTGTAAACTATGGCTACACCTTC. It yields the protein CASSPPVNYGYTF.

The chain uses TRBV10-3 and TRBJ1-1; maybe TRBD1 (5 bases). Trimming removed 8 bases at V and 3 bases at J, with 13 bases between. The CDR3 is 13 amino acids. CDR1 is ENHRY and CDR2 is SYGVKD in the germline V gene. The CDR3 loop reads CAIGAVEDTEAFF. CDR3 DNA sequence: TGTGCCATCGGGGCCGTTGAGGACACTGAAGCTTTCTTT.

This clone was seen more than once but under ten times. DNA of the CDR3: TGTGCCAGCAGCTTAGGCGGAGGGGGTGGCTACACCTTC. Its translation is CASSLGGGGGYTF. V gene TRBV7-2 combines with J gene TRBJ1-2, with D maybe TRBD1 (6 bases). CDR3 length: 13 amino acids. CDR1 and CDR2 from the germline V gene are SGHTA and FQGNSA. The V end lost 1 base, the J end lost 7 bases, and 10 bases lay between the germline ends.

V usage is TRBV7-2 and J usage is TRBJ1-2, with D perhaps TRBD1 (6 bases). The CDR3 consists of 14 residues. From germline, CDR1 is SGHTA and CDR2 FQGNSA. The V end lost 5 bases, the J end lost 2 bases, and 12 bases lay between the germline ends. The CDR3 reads CASSPRGPNYGYTF. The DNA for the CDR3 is TGTGCCAGCAGCCCCAGGGGACCCAACTATGGCTACACCTTC.